There are many counts of the clone carrying this TCR beta chain. The target antigen is unknown. The iRepertoire nested amplicon-rescue multiplex PCR amplified TCR alpha and beta CDR3s from RNA. For one-step reverse transcription and amplification, roughly 85-450 ng of tissue mRNA or PBMC total RNA was used. MiXCR, run by TCRdb on the multiplex PCR reads, gives a single entry per CDR3 protein. The table shows about 210,000 distinct CDR3 sequences, with more than 25% occurring only once. This specimen belongs to a study of glioma-infiltrating T cells. Study results and caveats: CDR3 overlap between tissue and blood was very small. Tissue-blood divergence was below expectation in non-neoplastic patients, above in gliomas.

The ends lost 4 bases at V and 4 bases at J; junction bases unmatched: 5. Germline V CDR1 and CDR2: DFQATT, SNEGSKA (reference sequence). This CDR3 is built from 14 residues. This receptor was identified in a human donor with low-grade glioma or glioblastoma, undergoing nonglioma brain surgery, or in good health (not recorded which). Input material: glioma tissue, nonneoplastic brain tissue, or PBMCs (not recorded which). The J gene is TRBJ2-7, the V gene TRBV20-1; TRBD2 agrees at 12 bases. In DNA, the CDR3 is TGCAGTGCTACTAGCGGGAGGGCCTGGTACGAGCAGTACTTC. Translated, it gives CSATSGRAWYEQYF.